One and the same sample provided the 8 T cell receptor beta chains below, sequenced in a study of post-analysis software for immune sequencing data (dated by TCRdb to the mid-2010s). Study-wide conclusions, independent of this receptor: Patients showed significantly higher frequencies than controls for about 5 TRBV segments, among them TRBV5-6, TRBV5-1 and TRBV20-1.

Library method: PCR. TCRdb records Illumina HiSeq 2500 as the sequencer. To reduce PCR and sequencing biases, unique molecular identifiers were incorporated into the TCR beta cDNA libraries. TCRdb applied fastp at Q25 and MiXCR to the public reads, then kept only in-frame beta chains. Each entry is one CDR3 protein sequence, shown with its most common DNA and genes. This sample holds approximately 150,000 distinct CDR3 sequences; 30% were observed only once. The ten top clones hold about 1.4% of the sample. These receptors' targets are unknown. Sequenced material: blood. The source of these receptors is a girl aged 5-17 years with multiple sclerosis.

This clonotype appeared a single time. The gene calls are TRBV10-3 and TRBJ2-2; D is unresolved. This CDR3 has 15 amino acids. The germline V gene encodes CDR1 ENHRY and CDR2 SYGVKD. Deletions cut 2 bases from V and 1 base from J, with 8 bases between. CDR3 sequence (DNA): TGTGCCATCAGTGAGGGTTTGATGAACACCGGGGAGCTGTTTTTT. Protein product: CAISEGLMNTGELFF.

This clonotype was observed at least ten times. The chain is built from TRBV12-3 or TRBV12-4 and TRBJ2-3, with D uncertain. Trimming took off 6 bases at V and 6 bases at J, with 7 bases between the two ends. CDR3 length: 11 amino acids. The CDR3 here is CASRTGDTQYF. CDR3 bases: TGTGCCAGCAGAACCGGCGATACGCAGTATTTT.

The chain couples TRBV7-8 to TRBJ1-2, with 9 bases matching TRBD1. V gave up 3 bases and J gave up 8 bases; unmatched junction bases: 10. The germline gives CDR1 SGHVS, CDR2 FQNEAQ. The CDR3 has 15 amino acids. As DNA, the CDR3 is TGTGCCAGCAGCTTTAACACAGGGGGCGCGGAGGGCTACACCTTC. Translation: CASSFNTGGAEGYTF.

This clonotype was observed many times. The rearrangement uses TRBV4-1 and TRBJ2-3, with D tentatively TRBD1 or TRBD2 (6 bases each). The V end was cut by 4 bases, the J end by 4 bases, with 18 bases between. The CDR3 sequence is 16 residues long. Germline V gene data show CDR1 as MGHRA and CDR2 as YSYEKL. The CDR3 region has the DNA TGCGCCAGCAGCCCCCGAACCGGGGGCAAGGCAGATACGCAGTATTTT. Its protein is CASSPRTGGKADTQYF.

This chain joins TRBV30 and TRBJ1-2, with D perhaps matching TRBD1 (6 bases). V was pared by 5 bases and J by 2 bases, with 18 bases between. The CDR3 extends over 15 amino acids. The germline V gene encodes CDR1 GTSNPN and CDR2 SVGIG (reference sequence). The CDR3 here is CAWGGGRRGNYGYTF. CDR3 nucleotides: TGTGCCTGGGGTGGGGGAAGGAGGGGGAACTATGGCTACACCTTC.

This clonotype was observed many times. This chain links TRBV4-1 with TRBJ2-7, with a tentative D call TRBD2 (6 bases). CDR3 length: 14 residues. The V gene lost 2 bases and the J gene lost 5 bases, with 13 bases spanning the gap. CDR1 and CDR2 from the germline V gene are MGHRA and YSYEKL. This CDR3 is CASSQLAFINEQYF. The CDR3 region has the DNA TGCGCCAGCAGCCAACTAGCGTTCATAAACGAGCAGTACTTC.

This clonotype was observed a handful of times. This chain joins TRBV28 and TRBJ1-5; D gene ambiguous. The CDR3 has 12 residues. V was trimmed by 3 bases and J by 10 bases, leaving 10 bases between them. Germline V CDR1 and CDR2: MDHEN, SYDVKM. CDR3 sequence: CASSFIRPPQHF. CDR3 DNA sequence: TGTGCCAGCAGTTTCATAAGGCCTCCCCAGCATTTT.

Many counts were recorded for this clonotype. V and J are TRBV20-1 and TRBJ2-7; D is uncertain. Germline assignment: CDR1 DFQATT and CDR2 SNEGSKA (reference sequence). Trimming removed 0 bases from V and 3 bases from J, with 9 bases in between. CDR3 length: 13 residues. CDR3 DNA sequence: TGCAGTGCTAGAGAAGGTTCAGACTACGAGCAGTACTTC. It encodes CSAREGSDYEQYF.